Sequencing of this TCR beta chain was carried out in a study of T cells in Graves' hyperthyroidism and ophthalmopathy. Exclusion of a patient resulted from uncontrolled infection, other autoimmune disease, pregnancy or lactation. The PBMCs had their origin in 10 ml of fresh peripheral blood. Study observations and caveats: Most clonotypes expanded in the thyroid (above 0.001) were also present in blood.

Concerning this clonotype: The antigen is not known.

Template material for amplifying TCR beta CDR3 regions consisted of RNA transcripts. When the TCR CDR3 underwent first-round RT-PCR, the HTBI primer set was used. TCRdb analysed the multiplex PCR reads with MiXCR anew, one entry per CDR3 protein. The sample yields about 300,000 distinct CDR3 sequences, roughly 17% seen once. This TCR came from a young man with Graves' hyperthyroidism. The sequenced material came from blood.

DNA for the CDR3: TGTGCCCTAGATAGCGGGAGTAATGAGCAGTTCTTC. Translating it yields CALDSGSNEQFF. The chain has TRBV30 and TRBJ2-1, with 9 bases that match TRBD2. This CDR3 contains 12 residues. CDR1 GTSNPN and CDR2 SVGIG come from the germline V gene (reference sequence). The junction had 6 bases not matched to a gene; V was cut back by 8 bases and J by 7 bases.